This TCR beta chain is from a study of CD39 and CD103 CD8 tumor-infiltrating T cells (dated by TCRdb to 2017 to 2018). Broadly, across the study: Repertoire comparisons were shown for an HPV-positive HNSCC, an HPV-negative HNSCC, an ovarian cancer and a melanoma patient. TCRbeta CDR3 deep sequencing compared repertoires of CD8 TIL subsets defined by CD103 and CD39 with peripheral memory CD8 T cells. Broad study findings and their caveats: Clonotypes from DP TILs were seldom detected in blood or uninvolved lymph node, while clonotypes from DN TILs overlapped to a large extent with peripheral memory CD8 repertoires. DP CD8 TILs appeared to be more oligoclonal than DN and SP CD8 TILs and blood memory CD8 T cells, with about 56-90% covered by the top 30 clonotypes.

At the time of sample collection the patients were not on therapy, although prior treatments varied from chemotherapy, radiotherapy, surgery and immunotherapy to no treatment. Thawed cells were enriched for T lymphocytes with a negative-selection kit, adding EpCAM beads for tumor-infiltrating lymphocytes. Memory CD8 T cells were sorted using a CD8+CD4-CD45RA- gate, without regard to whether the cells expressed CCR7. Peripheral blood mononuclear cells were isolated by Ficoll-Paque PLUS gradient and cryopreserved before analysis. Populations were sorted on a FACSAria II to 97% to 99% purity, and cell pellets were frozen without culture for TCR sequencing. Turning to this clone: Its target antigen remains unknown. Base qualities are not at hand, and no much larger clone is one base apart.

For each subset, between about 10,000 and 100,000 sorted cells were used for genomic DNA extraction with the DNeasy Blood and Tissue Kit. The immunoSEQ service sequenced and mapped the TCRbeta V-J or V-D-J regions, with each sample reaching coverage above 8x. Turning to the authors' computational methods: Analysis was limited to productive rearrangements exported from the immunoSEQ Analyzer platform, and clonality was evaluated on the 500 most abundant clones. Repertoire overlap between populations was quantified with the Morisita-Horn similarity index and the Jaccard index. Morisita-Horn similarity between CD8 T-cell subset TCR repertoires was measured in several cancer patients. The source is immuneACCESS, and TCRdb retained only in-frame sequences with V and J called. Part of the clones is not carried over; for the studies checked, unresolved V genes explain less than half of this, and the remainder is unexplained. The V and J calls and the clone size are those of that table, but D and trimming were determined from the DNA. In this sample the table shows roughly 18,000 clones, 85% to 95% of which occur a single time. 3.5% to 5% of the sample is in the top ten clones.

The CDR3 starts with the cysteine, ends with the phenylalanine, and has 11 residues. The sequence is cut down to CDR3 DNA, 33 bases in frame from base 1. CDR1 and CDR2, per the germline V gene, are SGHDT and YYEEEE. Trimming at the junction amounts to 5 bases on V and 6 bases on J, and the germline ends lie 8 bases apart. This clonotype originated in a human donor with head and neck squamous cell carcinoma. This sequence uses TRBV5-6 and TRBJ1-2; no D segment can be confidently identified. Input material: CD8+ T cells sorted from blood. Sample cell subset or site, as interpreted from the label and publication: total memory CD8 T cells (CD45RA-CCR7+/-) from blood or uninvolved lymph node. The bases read TGTGCCAGCAGTAGGTCGCATGGCTACACCTTC. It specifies CASSRSHGYTF.